Only one count was recorded for the clone carrying this T cell receptor beta chain. The data are from a study of T cells in Graves' hyperthyroidism and ophthalmopathy. Amplification yielded TCR beta CDR3 regions, with RNA transcripts as the source. A set of HTBI primers served as the primers for a first-round RT-PCR of the TCR CDR3. TCRdb re-derived calls from the multiplex PCR reads in MiXCR, one entry per CDR3 protein. The table lists around 350,000 distinct CDR3 sequences, over 10% of them singletons. Sequenced: blood. The origin of this receptor is a woman aged 18 to 35 with Graves' hyperthyroidism.

The CDR3 DNA is TGTGCCAGCAGTGGGGAGACAGGGAGGGGACGCGGCCACACCTTC. Its translation is CASSGETGRGRGHTF. J is TRBJ1-2 and V is TRBV28; 7 bases agree with TRBD1. Germline V lookup: CDR1 MDHEN, CDR2 SYDVKM. V was clipped by 5 bases and J by 12 bases; unmatched bases: 18. The CDR3 is made up of 15 amino acids.